These 22 T cell receptor beta chains were sequenced from one sample in a study of T cell responses to AZD1222 COVID-19 vaccine. Assay: immunoSEQ multiplex PCR; the TCRdb copy retains only in-frame clones and omits some. This table has around 99,000 clones, roughly 87% appearing once. This material consisted of peripheral blood, taken on day 0 of AZD1222 vaccination. These receptors all stem from an adult in good health.

The gene calls are TRBV6-2 or TRBV6-3 and TRBJ2-3; 8 nucleotides align to TRBD2. Germline CDR1 reads MNHEY; CDR2 reads SVGEGT. The CDR3 consists of 16 residues. V shed 4 bases and J 1 base; nucleotides not matched to a gene: 7. CDR3: CASSSLAGRGTDTQYF. Here the CDR3 DNA reads TGTGCCAGCAGTTCATTAGCGGGGCGCGGCACAGATACGCAGTATTTT.

The chain uses TRBV5-4 and TRBJ1-1; perhaps TRBD1 as D (6 bases). The V and J ends lost 1 base and 0 bases respectively, with 16 bases between them. The CDR3 runs 17 residues. Germline assignment: CDR1 SGHNT and CDR2 YYREEE (reference sequence). The CDR3 nucleotides are TGTGCCAGCAGCTTGCAGACAGGCCGAGGGATGAACACTGAAGCTTTCTTT. Translating gives CASSLQTGRGMNTEAFF.

The chain joins TRBV5-4 to TRBJ2-5; no clear D. Germline CDR1 SGHNT, CDR2 YYREEE (reference sequence). The CDR3 covers 16 residues. V gave up 0 bases and J gave up 7 bases, with 19 bases separating them. Here the CDR3 DNA reads TGTGCCAGCAGCTTGGCCGGGCACGGGTCGACCCGGACCCAGTACTTC. Its translation is CASSLAGHGSTRTQYF.

This clone was seen just once. The chain couples TRBV6-6 to TRBJ1-2; a possible D gene is TRBD1 (6 bases). V was pared by 6 bases and J by 3 bases, with 17 bases between. CDR1 and CDR2 (germline): MNHNY, SVGAGI (reference sequence). There are 15 residues in the CDR3. CDR3 region: CASRPQQGADYGYTF. The CDR3 DNA reads TGTGCCAGCAGGCCCCAACAGGGCGCCGACTATGGCTACACCTTC.

This sequence joins TRBV5-4 and TRBJ2-3; D possibly uses TRBD1 or TRBD2 (5 bases each). The CDR3 runs 15 residues. The V end lost 6 bases, the J end lost 1 base, and 15 bases lay between the germline ends. Germline V CDR1 and CDR2: SGHNT, YYREEE (reference sequence). CDR3 sequence: CASKGPQGGTDTQYF. CDR3 nucleotides: TGTGCCAGCAAGGGACCCCAAGGAGGCACAGATACGCAGTATTTT. Based on the CDR3 plus reference TRBV5-4 and TRBJ2-3, the full variable domain is ETGVTQSPTHLIKTRGQQVTLRCSSQSGHNTVSWYQQALGQGPQFIFQYYREEENGRGNFPPRFSGLQFPNYSSELNVNALELDDSALYLCASKGPQGGTDTQYFGPGTRLTVL.

The CDR3 sequence is CASSLVSGAGLETQYF. DNA of the CDR3: TGTGCCAGCAGCTTAGTCTCGGGAGCGGGACTGGAGACCCAGTACTTC. The V gene is TRBV7-2, the J gene TRBJ2-5; 7 nucleotides match TRBD2. Germline lookup yields CDR1 SGHTA and CDR2 FQGNSA. Trimming took 1 base from V and 5 from J; bases not matched to a gene: 10. The CDR3 extends over 16 amino acids.

The genes are TRBV4-1 and TRBJ2-5; 11 positions agree with TRBD2. The CDR3 covers 16 residues. Germline V gene sequence: CDR1 MGHRA, CDR2 YSYEKL. V gave up 4 bases and J gave up 5 bases; unmatched junction bases: 9. The CDR3 here is CASSPYRLAGRETQYF. In nucleotides, the CDR3 is TGCGCCAGCAGCCCCTACAGACTAGCGGGGAGGGAGACCCAGTACTTC.

The J gene is TRBJ2-3, the V gene TRBV7-2, with 7 bases that match TRBD2. V shed 0 bases, J shed 0 bases, and the junction held 6 bases outside the gene matches. The CDR3 runs to 17 residues. CDR1 and CDR2 (germline): SGHTA, FQGNSA. The CDR3 region has the DNA TGTGCCAGCAGCTTAGCGGTGGGGCGGGGGAGCACAGATACGCAGTATTTT. Its translation: CASSLAVGRGSTDTQYF.

The gene calls are TRBV19 and TRBJ1-5; no reliable D call. The germline CDR1 and CDR2 sequences are LNHDA and SQIVND (reference sequence). V was clipped by 3 bases and J by 6 bases, with 6 bases between them. CDR3 length: 12 residues. CDR3 amino acids: CASSIGVQPQHF. The CDR3, as DNA: TGTGCCAGTAGTATCGGGGTTCAGCCCCAGCATTTT.

This sequence joins TRBV28 and TRBJ1-2, with D perhaps TRBD1 (5 bases). CDR1 MDHEN and CDR2 SYDVKM come from the germline V gene. V lost 5 bases and J lost 3, with 13 bases in between. CDR3 size: 14 residues. Here the CDR3 DNA reads TGTGCCAGCAGTAAACCAGGGTTGGACTATGGCTACACCTTC. Its translation is CASSKPGLDYGYTF.

The V gene is TRBV3-1 (or the pseudogene TRBV3-2), the J gene TRBJ2-5; no clear D. Deletions cut 6 bases from V and 4 bases from J, with 15 bases between. This CDR3 spans 14 amino acids. The germline gives CDR1 LGHDT, CDR2 YNNKEL (reference sequence). The CDR3 bases are TGTGCCAGCAGTCCTAGGACGTGGGGAGAGACCCAGTACTTC. Amino acids: CASSPRTWGETQYF.

The chain recombines TRBV6-1 with TRBJ2-6, with D unresolved. The CDR3 spans 17 residues. The germline CDR1 and CDR2 sequences are MNHNS and SASEGT. V was pared by 4 bases and J by 0 bases, with 13 bases between. CDR3 bases: TGTGCCAGCAGTGCATCAGAAGGGTTCTCTGGGGCCAACGTCCTGACTTTC. As protein: CASSASEGFSGANVLTF.

The chain joins TRBV11-1 to TRBJ1-1, with unresolved D. V was cut by 4 bases and J by 0 bases, with 12 bases left in between. The CDR3 runs to 15 residues. From germline, CDR1 is SGHAT and CDR2 FQDESV (reference sequence). CDR3 in amino acids: CASSSRPGMNTEAFF. The CDR3 nucleotides are TGTGCCAGCAGCTCAAGACCGGGAATGAACACTGAAGCTTTCTTT.

This chain links TRBV18 with TRBJ2-3, with TRBD2 identical over 12 bases. Germline lookup yields CDR1 KGHSH and CDR2 LQKENI. Unmatched junction bases numbered 4, after V lost 4 bases and J lost 2 bases. The CDR3 has 16 residues. The DNA of the CDR3 is TGTGCCAGCTCACAGAGGACTAGCGGGACCACAGATACGCAGTATTTT. Protein sequence: CASSQRTSGTTDTQYF.

This sequence joins TRBV9 and TRBJ1-4, with D unresolved. Germline lookup yields CDR1 SGDLS and CDR2 YYNGEE. Deletions cut 0 bases from V and 4 bases from J, with 7 bases between. This CDR3 has 14 residues. The CDR3 DNA follows: TGTGCCAGCAGCGTAGGAGGGATTAATGAAAAACTGTTTTTT. Amino acids: CASSVGGINEKLFF.

This rearrangement joins TRBV6-5 to TRBJ1-6, with D tentatively TRBD1 (5 bases). Germline assignment: CDR1 MNHEY and CDR2 SVGAGI. The CDR3 loop spans 15 amino acids. Trimming removed 2 bases from V and 10 bases from J, with 15 bases in between. CDR3 amino acids: CASSYGASWGSPLHF. The CDR3 DNA reads as TGTGCCAGCAGTTACGGGGCCAGTTGGGGATCACCCCTCCACTTT.

A few counts support this clone. This chain joins TRBV19 and TRBJ1-2; TRBD1 agrees at 7 bases. Germline CDR1 and CDR2: LNHDA and SQIVND (reference sequence). The V and J ends lost 4 bases and 6 bases, in that order; junction bases with no gene match: 8. The CDR3 extends over 14 amino acids. The CDR3 sequence is CASSTRQGGNGYTF. As DNA, the CDR3 is TGTGCCAGTAGTACTCGACAGGGAGGGAATGGCTACACCTTC.

The chain employs TRBV27 and TRBJ1-2; TRBD1 agrees at 7 bases. V was clipped by 6 bases and J by 8 bases; unmatched bases: 6. The CDR3 spans 12 residues. Per germline, CDR1 MNHEY and CDR2 SMNVEV (reference sequence). The CDR3 DNA follows: TGTGCCAGCAGGACAGGGAGGAGAGGCTACACCTTC. Its translation is CASRTGRRGYTF.

The chain couples TRBV28 to TRBJ2-1, with 9 bases matching TRBD2. Trimming removed 8 bases from V and 1 base from J; junction bases left unmatched: 12. CDR1 and CDR2 (germline): MDHEN, SYDVKM. This CDR3 contains 17 residues. The CDR3 here is CASGLAGGGKSYNEQFF. The DNA for the CDR3 is TGTGCCAGCGGGTTGGCGGGGGGGGGAAAGTCCTACAATGAGCAGTTCTTC.

The chain combines TRBV11-2 with TRBJ1-6; D remains unclear. There are 16 residues in the CDR3. CDR1 SGHAT and CDR2 FQNNGV come from the germline V gene. The ends were cut back, 5 bases at V and 0 bases at J, with 11 bases in the middle. CDR3 amino acids: CASSPQLSSYNSPLHF. The CDR3 region has the DNA TGTGCCAGCAGCCCCCAGCTGAGCTCCTATAATTCACCCCTCCACTTT.

The rearrangement uses TRBV24-1 and TRBJ2-7; D might be TRBD2 (6 bases). The V gene's germline CDR1 is KGHDR and CDR2 SFDVKD. The length of the CDR3 is 15 residues. Trimming pared 7 bases from V and 5 bases from J, leaving 20 bases between. The DNA of the CDR3 is TGTGCCACCAGCAGCCCCCAGGGACTTAGGAACGAGCAGTACTTC. Translation gives CATSSPQGLRNEQYF.

This clone occurred once. V gene TRBV7-2 combines with J gene TRBJ2-7; a possible D gene is TRBD2 (5 bases). Trimming cost V 8 bases and J 6 bases, with 14 bases left between them. CDR1 and CDR2 (germline): SGHTA, FQGNSA. CDR3 length: 12 amino acids. The chain's CDR3 is CASGGGEGEQYF. CDR3 coding DNA: TGTGCCAGCGGAGGAGGTGAAGGCGAGCAGTACTTC.